The 13 T cell receptor beta chains below come from one sample, sequenced in a study of human T cells and chemical hapten exposure. The sample's time point: pre-sensitization, week 0. Treatment described: therapeutic diphenylcyclopropenone sensitization with weekly scalp DPC. Whole blood, unfractionated, served as the material for total RNA extraction. One entry per CDR3 protein, called by TCRdb with MiXCR from the RACE reads. The sample includes approximately 50,000 distinct CDR3 sequences, 9.5% to 10% of them seen just once. This sample comprised whole blood, obtained in connection with sensitization to the hapten diphenylcyclopropenone (DPC). These TCRs come from a woman in her 30s with alopecia areata. Some clones in this sample may be carry-over from other donors' samples.

This clonotype was observed at least ten times. The gene calls are TRBV7-2 and TRBJ1-4; D gene unclear. The germline V gene has CDR1 SGHTA and CDR2 FQGNSA. Trimming pared 5 bases from V and 8 bases from J, leaving 9 bases between. The CDR3 consists of 12 residues. CDR3 sequence: CASSAVGEKLFF. The CDR3 DNA follows: TGTGCCAGCAGCGCGGTGGGAGAAAAACTGTTTTTT.

The chain links TRBV29-1 to TRBJ2-7; the D call may be TRBD1 or TRBD2 (5 bases each). The CDR3 totals 13 residues. The germline gives CDR1 SQVTM, CDR2 ANQGSEA. V lost 4 bases, J lost 0 bases, and 10 bases lay in between. For the CDR3, the DNA is TGCAGCGTTGGATCGGGGCCCTCCTACGAGCAGTACTTC. Its protein is CSVGSGPSYEQYF.

The rearrangement uses TRBV20-1 and TRBJ2-1; TRBD2 aligns across 9 bases. J was trimmed by 6 bases and V by 6 bases; bases with no gene match: 9. This CDR3 spans 14 amino acids. Germline loops: CDR1 DFQATT, CDR2 SNEGSKA (reference sequence). In DNA form, the CDR3 reads TGCAGTGCGGGATTTAGCGGGGGCCGCAATGAGCAGTTCTTC. It encodes CSAGFSGGRNEQFF.

This clonotype was observed a few times. J is TRBJ1-1 and V is TRBV5-5, with no clear D. Germline-derived CDR1 and CDR2 are SGHKS and YYEKEE (reference sequence). With 0 bases removed from V and 4 bases from J, the gap between germline ends came to 10 bases. CDR3 length equals 14 residues. CDR3 loop: CASSLAGWGTEAFF. CDR3 nucleotide sequence: TGTGCCAGCAGCTTGGCGGGGTGGGGCACTGAAGCTTTCTTT. Full variable domain (missing parts from reference TRBV5-5 and TRBJ1-1): DAGVTQSPTHLIKTRGQQVTLRCSPISGHKSVSWYQQVLGQGPQFIFQYYEKEERGRGNFPDRFSARQFPNYSSELNVNALLLGDSALYLCASSLAGWGTEAFFGQGTRLTVV.

The chain is built from TRBV5-5 and TRBJ2-5; D is ambiguous. Germline V CDR1 and CDR2: SGHKS, YYEKEE (reference sequence). The CDR3 runs to 12 residues. V gave up 1 base and J gave up 3 bases, with 4 bases separating them. The CDR3 DNA reads TGTGCCAGCAGCTTGATAGAAGAGACCCAGTACTTC. This encodes CASSLIEETQYF.

This clonotype was detected many times. The chain carries TRBV6-5 and TRBJ2-3; 9 nucleotides line up with TRBD2. CDR1 and CDR2 from the germline V gene are MNHEY and SVGAGI. Trimming took 4 bases from V and 5 from J; bases not matched to a gene: 13. There are 17 residues in the CDR3. The CDR3 nucleotides are TGTGCCAGCAGTTTTTCAGTGAGCGGGGGGAGAAGAGATACGCAGTATTTT. Its translation: CASSFSVSGGRRDTQYF.

This chain uses TRBV3-1 with TRBJ1-5; D is uncertain. Trimming removed 1 base at V and 3 bases at J, with 10 bases between. Germline values: CDR1 LGHDT, CDR2 YNNKEL (reference sequence). The CDR3 totals 15 residues. Written as DNA, the CDR3 is TGTGCCAGCAGCCAAGCGAGTGGGGACAATCAGCCCCAGCATTTT. This codes for CASSQASGDNQPQHF.

The J gene is TRBJ1-6, the V gene TRBV10-2; possible D gene TRBD1, 5 bases. Germline CDR1 and CDR2: WSHSY and SAAADI. V lost 0 bases, J lost 11 bases, and 8 bases lay in between. CDR3 length equals 13 residues. The CDR3 DNA reads TGCGCCAGCAGTGAGTCGACGGGGGCACCCCTCCACTTT. It codes for CASSESTGAPLHF.

The V and J genes are TRBV3-1 and TRBJ1-3; 7 bases map to TRBD1. There are 16 residues in the CDR3. Unmatched junction bases numbered 10, after V lost 4 bases and J lost 4 bases. CDR1 is LGHDT, CDR2 YNNKEL, per germline (reference sequence). In nucleotides, the CDR3 is TGTGCCAGCAGCCTAACGACAGGGAGGTTCGGAAACACCATATATTTT. Translation gives CASSLTTGRFGNTIYF.

There are a few counts of this clonotype. The V and J genes are TRBV27 and TRBJ2-1, with 10 bases matching TRBD2. The CDR3 consists of 17 residues. The trim removed 9 bases at V and 10 bases at J, leaving 21 bases unmatched. Germline V gene lookup returns CDR1 MNHEY and CDR2 SMNVEV (reference sequence). CDR3: CASSGRLAGALRGEQFF. DNA of the CDR3: TGTGCCAGTTCTGGGCGGCTAGCGGGGGCCCTCCGGGGGGAGCAGTTCTTC.

The chain has TRBV4-1 and TRBJ1-3; TRBD1 agrees at 7 bases. V lost 5 bases to trimming and J lost 2 bases; unmatched junction nucleotides: 3. Germline CDR1 and CDR2: MGHRA and YSYEKL. CDR3 length: 14 amino acids. CDR3 sequence: CASSSQGAGNTIYF. DNA of the CDR3: TGCGCCAGCAGCTCCCAGGGGGCTGGAAACACCATATATTTT.

This clonotype occurred a few times. The V call is TRBV19, the J call TRBJ1-5; weak D call: TRBD1 (5 bases). Germline V gene lookup returns CDR1 LNHDA and CDR2 SQIVND (reference sequence). V lost 4 bases and J 1 base, leaving 11 bases between the germline ends. The CDR3 extends over 15 amino acids. CDR3 in amino acids: CASSTGGGSNQPQHF. CDR3 DNA sequence: TGTGCCAGTAGTACGGGGGGAGGGAGCAATCAGCCCCAGCATTTT. The full variable domain, in which reference TRBV19 and TRBJ1-5 provide the parts outside the CDR3, is DGGITQSPKYLFRKEGQNVTLSCEQNLNHDAMYWYRQDPGQGLRLIYYSQIVNDFQKGDIAEGYSVSREKKESFPLTVTSAQKNPTAFYLCASSTGGGSNQPQHFGDGTRLSIL.

The chain links TRBV24-1 to TRBJ2-7, with D maybe TRBD2 (6 bases). Germline CDR1 KGHDR, CDR2 SFDVKD. Trimming pared 7 bases from V and 8 bases from J, leaving 17 bases between. The CDR3 totals 13 residues. Written as DNA, the CDR3 is TGTGCCACCAGCGTAGCGGCAGGGCAGAAGCAGTACTTC. This codes for CATSVAAGQKQYF.